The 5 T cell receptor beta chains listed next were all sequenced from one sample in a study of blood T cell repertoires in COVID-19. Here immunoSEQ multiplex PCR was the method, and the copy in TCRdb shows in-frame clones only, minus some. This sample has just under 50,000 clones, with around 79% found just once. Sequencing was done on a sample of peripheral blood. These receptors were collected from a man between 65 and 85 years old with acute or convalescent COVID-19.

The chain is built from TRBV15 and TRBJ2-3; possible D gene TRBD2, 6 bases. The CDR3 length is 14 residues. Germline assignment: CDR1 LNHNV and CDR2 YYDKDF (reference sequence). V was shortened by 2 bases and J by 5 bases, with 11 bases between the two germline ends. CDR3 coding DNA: TGTGCCACCAGCAGACGGACTAACCGAGATACGCAGTATTTT. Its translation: CATSRRTNRDTQYF.

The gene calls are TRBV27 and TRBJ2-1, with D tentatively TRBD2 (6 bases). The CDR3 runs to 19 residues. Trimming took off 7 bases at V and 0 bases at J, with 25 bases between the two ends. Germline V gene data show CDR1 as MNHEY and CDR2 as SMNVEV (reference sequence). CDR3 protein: CASKIAGLQTVVSYNEQFF. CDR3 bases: TGTGCCAGCAAAATCGCGGGACTCCAGACTGTGGTCTCCTACAATGAGCAGTTCTTC.

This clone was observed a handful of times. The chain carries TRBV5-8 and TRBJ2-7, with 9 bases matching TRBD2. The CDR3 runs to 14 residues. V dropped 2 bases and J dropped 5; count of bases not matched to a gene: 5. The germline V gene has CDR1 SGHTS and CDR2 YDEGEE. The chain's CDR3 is CASSFSGSRNEQYF. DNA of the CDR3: TGTGCCAGCAGCTTTAGCGGGAGTAGGAACGAGCAGTACTTC.

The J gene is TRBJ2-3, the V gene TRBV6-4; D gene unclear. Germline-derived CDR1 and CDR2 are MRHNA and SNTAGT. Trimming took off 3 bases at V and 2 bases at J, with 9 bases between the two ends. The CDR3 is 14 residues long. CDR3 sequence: CASSESNPTDTQYF. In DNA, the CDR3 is TGTGCCAGCAGTGAGTCTAACCCCACAGATACGCAGTATTTT.

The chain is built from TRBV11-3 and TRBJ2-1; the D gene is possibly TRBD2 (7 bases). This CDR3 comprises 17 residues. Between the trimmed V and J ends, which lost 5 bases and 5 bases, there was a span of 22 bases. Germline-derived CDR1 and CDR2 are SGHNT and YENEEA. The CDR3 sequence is CASSPRAGAGVNNEQFF. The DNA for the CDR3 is TGTGCCAGCAGCCCAAGGGCGGGGGCAGGGGTTAACAATGAGCAGTTCTTC.